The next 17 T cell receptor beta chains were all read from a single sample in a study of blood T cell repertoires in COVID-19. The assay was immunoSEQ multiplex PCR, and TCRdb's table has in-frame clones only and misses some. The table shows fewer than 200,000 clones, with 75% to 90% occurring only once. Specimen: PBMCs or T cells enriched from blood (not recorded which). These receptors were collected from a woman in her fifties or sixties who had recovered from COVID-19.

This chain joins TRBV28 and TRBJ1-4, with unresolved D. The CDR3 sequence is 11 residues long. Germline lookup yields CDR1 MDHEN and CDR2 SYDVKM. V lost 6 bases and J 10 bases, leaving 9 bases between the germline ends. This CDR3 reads CASRRLGKLFF. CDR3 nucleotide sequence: TGTGCCAGCAGACGTCTCGGAAAACTGTTTTTT.

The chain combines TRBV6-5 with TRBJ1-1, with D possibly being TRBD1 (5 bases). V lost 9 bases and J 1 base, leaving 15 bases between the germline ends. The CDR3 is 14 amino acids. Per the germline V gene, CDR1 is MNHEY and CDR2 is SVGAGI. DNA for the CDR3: TGTGCCAGTCCCTTACAGGACGGGAACACTGAAGCTTTCTTT. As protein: CASPLQDGNTEAFF.

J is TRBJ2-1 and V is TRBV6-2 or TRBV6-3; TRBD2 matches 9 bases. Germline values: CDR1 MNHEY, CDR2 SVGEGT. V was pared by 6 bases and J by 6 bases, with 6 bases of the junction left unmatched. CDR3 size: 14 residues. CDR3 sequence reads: CASSGLASFNEQFF. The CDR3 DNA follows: TGTGCCAGCAGCGGACTAGCGAGCTTCAATGAGCAGTTCTTC.

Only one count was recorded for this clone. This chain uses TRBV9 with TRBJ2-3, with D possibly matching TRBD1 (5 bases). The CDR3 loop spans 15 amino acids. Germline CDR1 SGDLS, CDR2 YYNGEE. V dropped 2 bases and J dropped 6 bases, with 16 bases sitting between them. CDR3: CASSVRTSGSDTQYF. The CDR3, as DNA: TGTGCCAGCAGCGTCAGGACATCAGGGTCGGATACGCAGTATTTT.

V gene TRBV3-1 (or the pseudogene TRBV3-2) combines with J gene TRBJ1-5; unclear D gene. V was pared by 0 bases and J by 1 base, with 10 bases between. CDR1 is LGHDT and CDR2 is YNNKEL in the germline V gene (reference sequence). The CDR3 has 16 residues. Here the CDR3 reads CASSQDGVRSNQPQHF. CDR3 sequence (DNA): TGTGCCAGCAGCCAAGATGGAGTCCGCAGCAATCAGCCCCAGCATTTT.

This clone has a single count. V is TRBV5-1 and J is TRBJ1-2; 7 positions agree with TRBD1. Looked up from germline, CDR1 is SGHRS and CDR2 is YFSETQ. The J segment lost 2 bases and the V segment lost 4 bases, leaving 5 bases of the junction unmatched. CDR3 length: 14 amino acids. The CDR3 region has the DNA TGCGCCAGCAGCCTACCGACAGGGAACTATGGCTACACCTTC. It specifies CASSLPTGNYGYTF.

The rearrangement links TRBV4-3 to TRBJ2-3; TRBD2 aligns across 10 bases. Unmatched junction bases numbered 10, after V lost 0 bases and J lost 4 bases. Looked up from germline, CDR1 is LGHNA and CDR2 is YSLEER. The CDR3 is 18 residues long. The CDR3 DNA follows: TGCGCCAGCAGCCAAGAATTCCCCCTAGCGGGAGTTGCAGATACGCAGTATTTT. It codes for CASSQEFPLAGVADTQYF.

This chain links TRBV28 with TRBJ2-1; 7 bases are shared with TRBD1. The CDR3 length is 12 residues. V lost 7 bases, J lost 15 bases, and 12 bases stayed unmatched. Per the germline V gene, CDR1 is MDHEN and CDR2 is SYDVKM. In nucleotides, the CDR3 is TGTGCCAGCACGAGGGGGCAGGGATTCTGGTTCTTC. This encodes CASTRGQGFWFF.

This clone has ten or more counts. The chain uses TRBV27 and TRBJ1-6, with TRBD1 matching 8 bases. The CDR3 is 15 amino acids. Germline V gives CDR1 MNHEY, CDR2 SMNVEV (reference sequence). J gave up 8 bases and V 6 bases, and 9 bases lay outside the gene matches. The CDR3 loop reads CASRGDRSVYSPLHF. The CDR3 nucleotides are TGTGCCAGCAGGGGGGACAGGAGTGTATATTCACCCCTCCACTTT.

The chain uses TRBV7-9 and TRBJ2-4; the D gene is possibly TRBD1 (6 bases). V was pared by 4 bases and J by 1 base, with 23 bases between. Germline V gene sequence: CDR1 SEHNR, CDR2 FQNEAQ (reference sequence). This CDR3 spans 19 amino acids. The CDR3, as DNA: TGTGCCAGCAGCTACCTGGACAGCCGACCAGGGAATGCCAAAAACATTCAGTACTTC. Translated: CASSYLDSRPGNAKNIQYF.

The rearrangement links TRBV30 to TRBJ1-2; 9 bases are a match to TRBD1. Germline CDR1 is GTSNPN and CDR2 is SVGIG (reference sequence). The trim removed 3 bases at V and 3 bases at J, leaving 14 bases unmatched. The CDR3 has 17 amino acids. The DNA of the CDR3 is TGTGCCTGGAGGGACCCCAGAGGGGGACAGGGCTACTATGGCTACACCTTC. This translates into CAWRDPRGGQGYYGYTF.

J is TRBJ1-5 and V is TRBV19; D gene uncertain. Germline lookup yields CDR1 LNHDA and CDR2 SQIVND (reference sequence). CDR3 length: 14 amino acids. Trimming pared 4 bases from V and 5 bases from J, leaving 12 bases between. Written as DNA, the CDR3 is TGTGCCAGTAGTACATGGCGGAGGGATCAGCCCCAGCATTTT. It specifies CASSTWRRDQPQHF.

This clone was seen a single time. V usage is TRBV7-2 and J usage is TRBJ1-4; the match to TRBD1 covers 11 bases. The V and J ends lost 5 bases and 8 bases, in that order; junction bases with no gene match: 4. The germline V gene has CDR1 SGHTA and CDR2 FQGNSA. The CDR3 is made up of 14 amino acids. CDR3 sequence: CASSRTGGWEKLFF. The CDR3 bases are TGTGCCAGCAGCAGGACAGGGGGCTGGGAAAAACTGTTTTTT.

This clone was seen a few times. In DNA form, the CDR3 reads TGTGCCAGCAGCCACGGGGTACTAGCATACAATGAGCAGTTCTTC. Protein product: CASSHGVLAYNEQFF. The chain links TRBV7-2 to TRBJ2-1, with D possibly being TRBD2 (6 bases). The CDR3 sequence is 15 residues long. V lost 5 bases, J lost 4 bases, and 15 bases lay in between. CDR1 SGHTA and CDR2 FQGNSA come from the germline V gene.

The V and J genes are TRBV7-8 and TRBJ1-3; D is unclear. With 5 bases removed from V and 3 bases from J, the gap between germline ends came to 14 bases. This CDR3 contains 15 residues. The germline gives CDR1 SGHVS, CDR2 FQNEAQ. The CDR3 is CASSLRPGRGNTIYF. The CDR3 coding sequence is TGTGCCAGCAGCCTACGACCGGGTCGTGGAAACACCATATATTTT.

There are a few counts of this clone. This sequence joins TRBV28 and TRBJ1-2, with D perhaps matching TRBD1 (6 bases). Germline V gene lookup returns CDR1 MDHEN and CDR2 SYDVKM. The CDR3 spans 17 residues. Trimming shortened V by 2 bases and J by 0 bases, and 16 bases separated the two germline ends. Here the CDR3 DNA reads TGTGCCAGCAGTTTAATACAGGGTGTCGCAGCTAACTATGGCTACACCTTC. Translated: CASSLIQGVAANYGYTF.

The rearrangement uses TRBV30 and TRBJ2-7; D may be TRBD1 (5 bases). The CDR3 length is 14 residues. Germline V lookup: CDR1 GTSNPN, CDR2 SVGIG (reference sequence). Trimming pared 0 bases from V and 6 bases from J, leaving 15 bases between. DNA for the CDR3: TGTGCCTGGAGTGTTTTCGCCAGGGCTGCCGAGCAGTACGTC. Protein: CAWSVFARAAEQYV.